This TCR beta chain was recovered during a study of cytomegalovirus exposure and HLA in healthy donors. Whole-study findings and limits: Later analysis demonstrated an association between a missense DCLRE1C variant and TCR beta V- and J-gene trimming.

As regards this clone: Its target is not known.

This CDR3 region has 14 residues. V was trimmed by 5 bases and J by 6 bases, leaving 16 bases between them. From germline, CDR1 is SGHVS and CDR2 FQNEAQ. PCR primers comprised 60 Vbeta and 13 Jbeta primers. The table came from immunoSEQ multiplex PCR; TCRdb's copy has only in-frame clones and leaves some out. Among approximately 110,000 clones listed, 77% were seen once. This clonotype was obtained from a woman aged 40 to 49 in good health and CMV-seropositive. Input material: PBMCs. This sequence joins TRBV7-8 and TRBJ1-1, with D possibly matching TRBD1 (6 bases). CDR3 nucleotide sequence: TGTGCCAGCAGCGTACGAGCAGGGGCCGCTGAAGCTTTCTTT. It specifies CASSVRAGAAEAFF.